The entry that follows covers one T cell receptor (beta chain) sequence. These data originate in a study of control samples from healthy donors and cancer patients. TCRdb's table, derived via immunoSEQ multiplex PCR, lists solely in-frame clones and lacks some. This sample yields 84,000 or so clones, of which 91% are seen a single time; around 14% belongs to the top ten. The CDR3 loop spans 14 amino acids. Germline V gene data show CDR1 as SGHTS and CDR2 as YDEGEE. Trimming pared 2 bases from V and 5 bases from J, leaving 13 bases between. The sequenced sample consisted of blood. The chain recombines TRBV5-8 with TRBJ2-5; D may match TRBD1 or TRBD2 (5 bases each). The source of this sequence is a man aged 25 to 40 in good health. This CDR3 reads CASSFGANRETQYF. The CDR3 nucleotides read TGTGCCAGCAGCTTCGGGGCAAATCGGGAGACCCAGTACTTC.